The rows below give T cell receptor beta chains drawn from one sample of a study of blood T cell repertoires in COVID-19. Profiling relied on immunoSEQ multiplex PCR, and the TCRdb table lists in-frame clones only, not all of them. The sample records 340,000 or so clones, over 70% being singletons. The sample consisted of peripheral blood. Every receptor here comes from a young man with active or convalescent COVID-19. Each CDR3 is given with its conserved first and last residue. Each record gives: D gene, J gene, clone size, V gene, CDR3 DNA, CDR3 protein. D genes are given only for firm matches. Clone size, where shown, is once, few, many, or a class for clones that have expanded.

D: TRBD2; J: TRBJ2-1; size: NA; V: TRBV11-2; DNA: TGTGCCAGCAGCCCTCCGGGACTAGCGGGGAATGAGCAGTTCTTC; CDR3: CASSPPGLAGNEQFF
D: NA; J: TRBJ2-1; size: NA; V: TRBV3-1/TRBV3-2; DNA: TGTGCCAGCAGTGGTGGGCCAGGTCGTTGGATCTACAATGAGCAGTTCTTC; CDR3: CASSGGPGRWIYNEQFF
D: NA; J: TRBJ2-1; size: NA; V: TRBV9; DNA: TGTGCCAGCAGCGAAGCAGGGTTAGGGGCCTACAATGAGCAGTTCTTC; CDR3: CASSEAGLGAYNEQFF
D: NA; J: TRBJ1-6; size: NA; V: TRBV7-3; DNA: TGTGCCAGCAGCTTAATGGACAGATTTTCACCCCTCCACTTT; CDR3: CASSLMDRFSPLHF
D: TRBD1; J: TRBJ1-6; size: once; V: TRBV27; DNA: TGTGCCAGCAGTTTATCCAGACAGGGAGCCTCCTATAATTCACCCCTCCACTTT; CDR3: CASSLSRQGASYNSPLHF
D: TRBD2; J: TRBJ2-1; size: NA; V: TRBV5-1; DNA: TGCGCCAGCAGCCTCCCGCGCGGGGGGGCCGGGAATGAGCAGTTCTTC; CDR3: CASSLPRGGAGNEQFF
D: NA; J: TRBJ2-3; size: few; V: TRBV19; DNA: TGTGCCAGTAGAAGGGACTGGTCGCCCACTAGCACAGATACGCAGTATTTT; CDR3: CASRRDWSPTSTDTQYF
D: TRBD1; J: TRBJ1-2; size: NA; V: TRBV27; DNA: TGTGCCAGCAGTTTCGGACAGGGGGAGAGGGGCTACACCTTC; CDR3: CASSFGQGERGYTF
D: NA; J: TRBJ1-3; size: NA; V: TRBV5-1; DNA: TGCGCCAGCAGCCGGGGGGGGCCGAGCTCTGGAAACACCATATATTTT; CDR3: CASSRGGPSSGNTIYF
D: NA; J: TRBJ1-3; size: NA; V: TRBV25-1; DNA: TGTGCCAGCACGGCAGGCTCTGGAAACACCATATATTTT; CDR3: CASTAGSGNTIYF
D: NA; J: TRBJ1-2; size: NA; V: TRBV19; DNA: TGTGCCAGTAGGACAGTTTATGGCTACACCTTC; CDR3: CASRTVYGYTF
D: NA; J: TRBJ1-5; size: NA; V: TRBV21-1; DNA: TGTGCCAGCAGCAAAGAGGGCAGGGGGTGGAGGAGCAATCAGCCCCAGCATTTT; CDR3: CASSKEGRGWRSNQPQHF
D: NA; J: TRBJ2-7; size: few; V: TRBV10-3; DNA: TGTGCCATCAGTGGAAACTCTCCGGACGAGCAGTACTTC; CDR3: CAISGNSPDEQYF
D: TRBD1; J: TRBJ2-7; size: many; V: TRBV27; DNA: TGTGCCAGCAGTCGCAGGGGGTACGAGCAGTACTTC; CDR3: CASSRRGYEQYF
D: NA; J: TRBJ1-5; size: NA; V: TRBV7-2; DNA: TGTGCCAGCAGCTTCGGCGGGGCTAGCAATCAGCCCCAGCATTTT; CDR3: CASSFGGASNQPQHF
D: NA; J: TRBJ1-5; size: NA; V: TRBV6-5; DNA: TGTGCCAGCAGGGAGTGGCAGGGGTCAGGCCAGCCCCAGCATTTT; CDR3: CASREWQGSGQPQHF
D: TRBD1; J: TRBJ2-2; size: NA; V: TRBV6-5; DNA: TGTGCCAGCAGTTGGGGGACAGGGGCTACCGGGGAGCTGTTTTTT; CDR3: CASSWGTGATGELFF
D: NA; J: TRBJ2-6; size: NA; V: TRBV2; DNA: TGTGCCAGCACCCGGACAGTAAGCTCTGGGGCCAACGTCCTGACTTTC; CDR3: CASTRTVSSGANVLTF
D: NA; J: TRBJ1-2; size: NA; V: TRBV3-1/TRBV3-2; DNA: TGTGCCAGCAGCCAGGCCTATGGCTACACCTTC; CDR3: CASSQAYGYTF
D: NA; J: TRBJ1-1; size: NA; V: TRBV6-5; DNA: TGTGCCAGCAGTTACTCACCGACAGGTATGAACACTGAAGCTTTCTTT; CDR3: CASSYSPTGMNTEAFF
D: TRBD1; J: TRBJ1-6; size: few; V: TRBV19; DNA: TGTGCCAGTGATGGACAGGGGGATTCACCCCTCCACTTT; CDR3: CASDGQGDSPLHF
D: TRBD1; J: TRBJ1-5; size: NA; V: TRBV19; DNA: TGTGCCAGTAGTATGCAGGGGGCCAATCAGCCCCAGCATTTT; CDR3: CASSMQGANQPQHF
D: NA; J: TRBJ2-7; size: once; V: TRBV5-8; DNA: TGTGCCAGCAGCCGCTATCGGGATTACGAGCAGTACTTC; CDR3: CASSRYRDYEQYF
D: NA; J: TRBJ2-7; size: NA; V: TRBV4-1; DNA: TGCGCCAGCAGCCAAAGGGGGGGGACGGGACCCTACGAGCAGTACTTC; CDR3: CASSQRGGTGPYEQYF
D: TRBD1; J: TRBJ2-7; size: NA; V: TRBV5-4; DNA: TGTGCCAGCAGCTTGGTTGGTTCGACAGGGAGCGACGAGCAGTACTTC; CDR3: CASSLVGSTGSDEQYF
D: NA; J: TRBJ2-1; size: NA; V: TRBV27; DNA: TGTGCCAGCAGTTTATATAGGCTAGACTACAATGAGCAGTTCTTC; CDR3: CASSLYRLDYNEQFF
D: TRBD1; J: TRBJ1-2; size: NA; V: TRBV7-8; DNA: TGTGCCAGCAGCTTAGGACCGCAGGGCAGGGGGCCTGGTGGCTACACCTTC; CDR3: CASSLGPQGRGPGGYTF
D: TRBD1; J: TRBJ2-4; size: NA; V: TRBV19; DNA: TGTGCCAGTAGCAACCGGGACAGGGTTCTTAAAGCCAAAAACATTCAGTACTTC; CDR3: CASSNRDRVLKAKNIQYF
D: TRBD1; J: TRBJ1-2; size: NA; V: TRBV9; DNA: TGTGCCAGCAGCGAAAGTCCGGGACAGGGGGTACATGGCTACACCTTC; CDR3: CASSESPGQGVHGYTF
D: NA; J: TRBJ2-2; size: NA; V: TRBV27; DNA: TGTGCCAGCAGTTCCTACAGCGGGCGGAACACCGGGGAGCTGTTTTTT; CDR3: CASSSYSGRNTGELFF
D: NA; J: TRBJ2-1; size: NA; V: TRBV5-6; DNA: TGTGCCAGCAGCTTGGGGGGGGACGGTGAGCAGTTCTTC; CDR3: CASSLGGDGEQFF
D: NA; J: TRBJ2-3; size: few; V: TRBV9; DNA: TGTGCCAGCAGCGCGTCTCCAGATACGCAGTATTTT; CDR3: CASSASPDTQYF
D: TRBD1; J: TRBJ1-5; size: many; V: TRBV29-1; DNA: TGCAGCGCGGGACAGGGACCCAATCAGCCCCAGCATTTT; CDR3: CSAGQGPNQPQHF
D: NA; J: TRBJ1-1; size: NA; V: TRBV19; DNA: TGTGCCAGTAGAGATACCGGGACTGAAGCTTTCTTT; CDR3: CASRDTGTEAFF
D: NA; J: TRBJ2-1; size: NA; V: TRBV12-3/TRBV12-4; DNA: TGTGCCAGCACCCTAGGAGGCGACAATGAGCAGTTCTTC; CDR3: CASTLGGDNEQFF
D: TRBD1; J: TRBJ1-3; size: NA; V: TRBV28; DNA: TGTGCCAGCAGTCTACAGGGGTTGGGGCACACCATATATTTT; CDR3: CASSLQGLGHTIYF
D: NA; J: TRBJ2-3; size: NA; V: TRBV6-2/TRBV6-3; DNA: TGTGCCAGCAGTTCCTGGGTAGCGAGCGAATCTCCAATCACAGATACGCAGTATTTT; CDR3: CASSSWVASESPITDTQYF
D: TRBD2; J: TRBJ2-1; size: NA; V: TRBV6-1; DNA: TGTGCCAGCAGCGAAGCGGGGAGCCGTTACAATGAGCAGTTCTTC; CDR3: CASSEAGSRYNEQFF
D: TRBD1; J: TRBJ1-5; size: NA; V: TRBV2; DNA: TGTGCCAGCAGTATGGACAGGGAGGAGGGATGGGGGAGCAATCAGCCCCAGCATTTT; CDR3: CASSMDREEGWGSNQPQHF
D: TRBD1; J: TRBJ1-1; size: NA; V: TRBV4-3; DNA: TGCGCCAGCAGCCTTACAGGGGTGGTGACTGAAGCTTTCTTT; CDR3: CASSLTGVVTEAFF